The 17 T cell receptor beta chains below come from one sample, sequenced in a study of resident and recirculating memory T cells in vitiligo. Repertoires were generated with immunoSEQ multiplex PCR, while TCRdb's copy carries only in-frame clones and drops some. The sample comprises some 70,000 clones, approximately 89% of which are singletons, and about 4.9% rests with the top ten. Input material: blood. The source of these receptors is a male donor with vitiligo.

CDR3 nucleotides: TGTGCCAGCAGCTCCGGACAGGGGACCTACAATGAGCAGTTCTTC. Its translation: CASSSGQGTYNEQFF. The V and J genes are TRBV5-6 and TRBJ2-1; 9 bases line up with TRBD1. The CDR3 sequence is 15 residues long. Germline lookup yields CDR1 SGHDT and CDR2 YYEEEE. The J segment lost 2 bases and the V segment lost 3 bases, leaving 3 bases of the junction unmatched.

This chain links TRBV5-5 with TRBJ1-5, with TRBD1 as a possible D gene (6 bases). This CDR3 spans 17 amino acids. V lost 0 bases and J lost 0, with 13 bases in between. Per the germline V gene, CDR1 is SGHKS and CDR2 is YYEKEE (reference sequence). CDR3 residues: CASSLEQGGYSNQPQHF. The CDR3 region has the DNA TGTGCCAGCAGCTTGGAACAGGGTGGGTATAGCAATCAGCCCCAGCATTTT.

This chain joins TRBV9 and TRBJ2-5; 8 nucleotides agree with TRBD1. Trimming at V came to 1 base and at J to 4 bases, leaving 6 bases not matched to a gene. The CDR3 has 15 residues. CDR1 and CDR2 from the germline V gene are SGDLS and YYNGEE. The CDR3 coding sequence is TGTGCCAGCAGCGTATATACAGGGGGTGTAGAGACCCAGTACTTC. The encoded protein is CASSVYTGGVETQYF.

The rearrangement uses TRBV5-6 and TRBJ2-7; TRBD2 agrees at 10 bases. CDR1 is SGHDT and CDR2 is YYEEEE in the germline V gene. The CDR3 consists of 15 residues. V dropped 5 bases and J dropped 2; count of bases not matched to a gene: 7. CDR3 residues: CASSFGLAAPYEQYF. CDR3 DNA: TGTGCCAGCAGTTTCGGACTAGCGGCACCCTACGAGCAGTACTTC. Supplemented by reference TRBV5-6 and TRBJ2-7, the full variable domain reads DAGVTQSPTHLIKTRGQQVTLRCSPKSGHDTVSWYQQALGQGPQFIFQYYEEEERQRGNFPDRFSGHQFPNYSSELNVNALLLGDSALYLCASSFGLAAPYEQYFGPGTRLTVT.

The chain carries TRBV27 and TRBJ2-3; 7 nucleotides line up with TRBD2. This CDR3 has 13 amino acids. CDR1 is MNHEY, CDR2 SMNVEV, per germline (reference sequence). V shed 6 bases and J 4 bases; nucleotides not matched to a gene: 4. This CDR3 reads CASRLLASDTQYF. The CDR3 nucleotides read TGTGCCAGCAGACTACTAGCGTCAGATACGCAGTATTTT.

The V and J genes are TRBV4-1 and TRBJ1-3; a weak D match, TRBD1 (6 bases). Germline V lookup: CDR1 MGHRA, CDR2 YSYEKL. CDR3 length equals 18 residues. V was clipped by 0 bases and J by 4 bases, with 19 bases between them. CDR3 in amino acids: CASSQEAGGSGFGNTIYF. In DNA, the CDR3 is TGCGCCAGCAGCCAAGAGGCGGGGGGCTCGGGGTTCGGAAACACCATATATTTT.

V and J are TRBV6-6 and TRBJ1-2, with D possibly being TRBD1 (6 bases). The germline gives CDR1 MNHNY, CDR2 SVGAGI (reference sequence). The CDR3 has 14 amino acids. V was clipped by 5 bases and J by 2 bases, with 12 bases between them. The CDR3 nucleotides read TGTGCCAGCAGTCCCTGGACAGAAAACTATGGCTACACCTTC. Its protein product is CASSPWTENYGYTF.

CDR3 in DNA: TGTGCCAGCAGTGAATCTGCAGGCCTCTCTGGGGCCAACGTCCTGACTTTC. Protein product: CASSESAGLSGANVLTF. The chain links TRBV6-1 to TRBJ2-6; D gene ambiguous. CDR1 and CDR2 (germline): MNHNS, SASEGT. The CDR3 is 17 amino acids. V was cut by 2 bases and J by 0 bases, with 11 bases left in between.

The V and J genes are TRBV5-1 and TRBJ1-2, with D maybe TRBD1 (6 bases). This CDR3 region has 13 residues. Germline values: CDR1 SGHRS, CDR2 YFSETQ. Trimming pared 5 bases from V and 8 bases from J, leaving 16 bases between. Written as DNA, the CDR3 is TGCGCCAGCAGTATATCAACAACAGGGGGCTACACCTTC. It specifies CASSISTTGGYTF.

The chain joins TRBV9 to TRBJ2-7; D is uncertain. In germline, CDR1 is SGDLS, CDR2 YYNGEE. The CDR3 contains 15 residues. Trimming removed 2 bases at V and 2 bases at J, with 14 bases between. The CDR3 here is CASSVSSGSTYEQYF. As DNA, the CDR3 is TGTGCCAGCAGCGTCAGTTCCGGGTCAACCTACGAGCAGTACTTC.

J is TRBJ1-2 and V is TRBV28; 7 bases align to TRBD1. V lost 3 bases to trimming and J lost 10 bases; unmatched junction nucleotides: 8. The CDR3 extends over 13 amino acids. Germline assignment: CDR1 MDHEN and CDR2 SYDVKM. The CDR3 sequence: CASSLGQYGFYTF. CDR3 bases: TGTGCCAGCAGTTTGGGACAGTATGGCTTCTACACCTTC.

The rearrangement uses TRBV5-8 and TRBJ2-2, with TRBD2 as a possible D gene (7 bases). CDR1 is SGHTS, CDR2 YDEGEE, per germline. V lost 0 bases to trimming and J lost 6 bases, with 12 bases between them. The CDR3 is 15 residues long. CDR3 nucleotide sequence: TGTGCCAGCAGCTTGGGACAGGCGGGGGCCGGGGAGCTGTTTTTT. Its translation: CASSLGQAGAGELFF.

V usage is TRBV30 and J usage is TRBJ1-4; the match to TRBD1 covers 12 bases. The germline gives CDR1 GTSNPN, CDR2 SVGIG (reference sequence). The CDR3 runs 15 residues. The junction had 4 bases not matched to a gene; V was cut back by 1 base and J by 7 bases. The chain's CDR3 is CAWSAGQGAGEKLFF. The CDR3 nucleotides read TGTGCCTGGAGTGCGGGACAGGGGGCCGGTGAAAAACTGTTTTTT. The entire variable domain, with the rest obtained from reference TRBV30 and TRBJ1-4, is as follows: SQTIHQWPATLVQPVGSPLSLECTVEGTSNPNLYWYRQAAGRGLQLLFYSVGIGQISSEVPQNLSASRPQDRQFILSSKKLLLSDSGFYLCAWSAGQGAGEKLFFGSGTQLSVL.

The chain uses TRBV2 and TRBJ1-1, with 7 bases fitting TRBD1. The CDR3 covers 15 residues. The germline V gene encodes CDR1 SNHLY and CDR2 FYNNEI. The V and J ends lost 6 bases and 4 bases, in that order; junction bases with no gene match: 11. CDR3 protein: CASSSQSAGGTEAFF. The CDR3 coding sequence is TGTGCCAGCAGCTCCCAATCGGCAGGGGGCACTGAAGCTTTCTTT.

The chain carries TRBV9 and TRBJ1-2; a weak D match, TRBD1 (5 bases). Per germline, CDR1 SGDLS and CDR2 YYNGEE. This CDR3 has 15 amino acids. Trimming removed 0 bases from V and 5 bases from J, with 14 bases in between. In DNA, the CDR3 is TGTGCCAGCAGCGTAGCTGGTACAGGAAGGTATGGCTACACCTTC. It yields the protein CASSVAGTGRYGYTF.

The chain has TRBV6-4 and TRBJ2-7; 8 bases match TRBD1. The CDR3 is 15 residues long. Trimming took 7 bases from V and 7 from J; bases not matched to a gene: 15. Germline V gene sequence: CDR1 MRHNA, CDR2 SNTAGT. In nucleotides, the CDR3 is TGTGCCAGCAATCAGTACCGGGACAGGTGTGGGGAGCAGTACTTC. This translates into CASNQYRDRCGEQYF.

Only one count was recorded for this clone. The V call is TRBV7-9, the J call TRBJ2-7, with D maybe TRBD2 (6 bases). Germline lookup yields CDR1 SEHNR and CDR2 FQNEAQ (reference sequence). V was clipped by 5 bases and J by 0 bases, with 14 bases between them. This CDR3 contains 15 residues. CDR3 sequence reads: CASSRLEGISYEQYF. The CDR3 nucleotides are TGTGCCAGCAGCAGGCTGGAGGGTATCTCCTACGAGCAGTACTTC.